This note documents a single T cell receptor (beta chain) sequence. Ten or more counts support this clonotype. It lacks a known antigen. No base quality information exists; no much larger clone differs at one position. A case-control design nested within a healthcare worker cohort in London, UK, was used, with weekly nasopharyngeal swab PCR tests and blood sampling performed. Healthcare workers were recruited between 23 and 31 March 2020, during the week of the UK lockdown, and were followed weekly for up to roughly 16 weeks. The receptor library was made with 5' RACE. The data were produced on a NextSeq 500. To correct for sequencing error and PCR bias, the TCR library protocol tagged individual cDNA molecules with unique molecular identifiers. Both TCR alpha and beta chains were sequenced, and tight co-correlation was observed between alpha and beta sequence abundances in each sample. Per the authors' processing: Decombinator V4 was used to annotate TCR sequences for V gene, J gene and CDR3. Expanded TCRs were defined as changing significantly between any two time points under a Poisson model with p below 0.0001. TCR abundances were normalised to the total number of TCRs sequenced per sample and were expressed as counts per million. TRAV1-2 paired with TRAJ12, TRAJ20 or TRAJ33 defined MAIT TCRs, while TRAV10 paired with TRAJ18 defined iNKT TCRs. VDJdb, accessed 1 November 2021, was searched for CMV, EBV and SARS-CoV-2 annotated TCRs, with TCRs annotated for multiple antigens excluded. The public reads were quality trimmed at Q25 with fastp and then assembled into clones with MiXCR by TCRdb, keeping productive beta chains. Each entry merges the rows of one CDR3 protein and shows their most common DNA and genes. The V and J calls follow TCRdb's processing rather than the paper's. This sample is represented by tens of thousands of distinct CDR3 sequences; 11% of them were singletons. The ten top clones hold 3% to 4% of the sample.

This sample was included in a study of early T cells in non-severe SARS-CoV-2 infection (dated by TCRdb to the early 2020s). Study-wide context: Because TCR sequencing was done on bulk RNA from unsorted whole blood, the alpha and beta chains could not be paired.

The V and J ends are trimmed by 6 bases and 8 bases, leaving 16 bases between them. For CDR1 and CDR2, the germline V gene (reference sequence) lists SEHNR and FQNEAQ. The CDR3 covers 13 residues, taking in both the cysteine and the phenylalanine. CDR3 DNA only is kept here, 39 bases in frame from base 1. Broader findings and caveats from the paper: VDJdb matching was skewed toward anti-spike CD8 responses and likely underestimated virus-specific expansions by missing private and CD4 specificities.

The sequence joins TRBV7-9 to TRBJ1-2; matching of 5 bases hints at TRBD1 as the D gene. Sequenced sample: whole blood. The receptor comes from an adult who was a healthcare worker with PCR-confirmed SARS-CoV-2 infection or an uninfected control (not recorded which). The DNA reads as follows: TGTGCCAGCAGAAAAATTCAGGGTTCGGGCTACACCTTC. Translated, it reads CASRKIQGSGYTF.